The count of the clone carrying this T cell receptor beta chain is one. Assay used: immunoSEQ multiplex PCR; TCRdb lists only in-frame clones, some missing. The profile covers about 120,000 clones, with 80% to 90% appearing a single time and 30% taken by the ten largest. This specimen comes from a study of blood T cell repertoires in COVID-19. The CDR3 length is 15 residues. Germline-derived CDR1 and CDR2 are SGHTA and FQGNSA. Trimming took 5 bases from V and 4 from J; bases not matched to a gene: 8. The sample consisted of peripheral blood. This chain uses TRBV7-2 with TRBJ2-1; 7 bases agree with TRBD1. This sequence originates from a woman between 65 and 79 years old with acute or convalescent COVID-19. The CDR3 DNA reads TGTGCCAGCAGCCCGATCCGGGACAGTTACAATGAGCAGTTCTTC. Translating it yields CASSPIRDSYNEQFF.